The present T cell receptor beta chain was sequenced within a study of blood T cell repertoires in COVID-19. Profiling relied on immunoSEQ multiplex PCR, and the TCRdb table lists in-frame clones only, not all of them. The data hold about 270,000 clones, with under 95% observed a single time. This clone was seen just once. Individuals aged about 18 to 100 years were recruited from fewer than 25 US areas. Participants' reported clinical history set cohort assignment. The TCR comes from a woman in her 40s with acute COVID-19. The source material was PBMCs or T cells enriched from blood (not recorded which).

The CDR3 is CASSHRQGARGYTF. The CDR3 DNA sequence: TGTGCCAGCAGCCATCGACAGGGGGCGCGGGGCTACACCTTC. V usage is TRBV3-1 (or the pseudogene TRBV3-2) and J usage is TRBJ1-2, with 10 bases identical to TRBD1. The length of the CDR3 is 14 residues. Germline V gene sequence: CDR1 LGHDT, CDR2 YNNKEL (reference sequence). V gave up 3 bases and J gave up 8 bases; unmatched junction bases: 6.